Presented here are 30 T cell receptor beta chains from one specimen sequenced in a study of blood T cell repertoires in COVID-19. Using immunoSEQ multiplex PCR, the repertoire was profiled, and TCRdb retains in-frame clones only, with some absent. The data contain some 180,000 clones, about 80% of them singletons. Sequenced sample: PBMCs or T cells enriched from blood (not recorded which). Every receptor here comes from a woman aged 65 to 85 in a cohort exposed to, infected with or recovered from COVID-19 (not recorded which).

A single count supports this clone. The chain has TRBV7-9 and TRBJ2-1, with D possibly being TRBD1 (7 bases). V was clipped by 11 bases and J by 0 bases, with 26 bases between them. Per the germline V gene, CDR1 is SEHNR and CDR2 is FQNEAQ (reference sequence). CDR3 size: 18 residues. CDR3 DNA sequence: TGTGCCGTCGTAACTCCCAGGGGGGACTCGAGCTCCTACAATGAGCAGTTCTTC. It is translated as CAVVTPRGDSSSYNEQFF.

Notes on this clone: Other DNA sequences in this sample translate to the same CDR3. The rearrangement joins TRBV7-9 to TRBJ1-5; D might be TRBD1 (6 bases). The CDR3 is made up of 14 amino acids. Trimming took off 2 bases at V and 1 base at J, with 6 bases between the two ends. From germline, CDR1 is SEHNR and CDR2 FQNEAQ (reference sequence). Here the CDR3 reads CASSLQGSNQPQHF. The CDR3 bases are TGTGCCAGCAGCTTACAGGGGAGCAATCAGCCCCAGCATTTT.

This chain uses TRBV9 with TRBJ2-1; 14 bases are shared with TRBD2. The CDR3 contains 19 residues. Germline V gives CDR1 SGDLS, CDR2 YYNGEE. J was trimmed by 0 bases and V by 3 bases; bases with no gene match: 8. CDR3: CASSARGLAGVSSYNEQFF. CDR3 coding DNA: TGTGCCAGCAGCGCGAGGGGACTAGCGGGAGTTAGCTCCTACAATGAGCAGTTCTTC.

The chain combines TRBV3-1 (or the pseudogene TRBV3-2) with TRBJ2-1; D might be TRBD2 (6 bases). Looked up from germline, CDR1 is LGHDT and CDR2 is YNNKEL (reference sequence). Trimming shortened V by 1 base and J by 3 bases, and 22 bases separated the two germline ends. The CDR3 is 19 amino acids. The CDR3 DNA reads TGTGCCAGCAGCCAAGGAAGCGGGTCACTAGCAACCAGCTACAATGAGCAGTTCTTC. Translation: CASSQGSGSLATSYNEQFF.

The V and J genes are TRBV14 and TRBJ1-1, with 11 bases aligning to TRBD1. CDR3 length: 15 residues. V lost 4 bases, J lost 5 bases, and 6 bases stayed unmatched. Germline V gene data show CDR1 as SGHDN and CDR2 as FVKESK. The CDR3 loop reads CASSPYWDRGTEAFF. DNA for the CDR3: TGTGCCAGCAGCCCCTATTGGGACAGGGGGACTGAAGCTTTCTTT.

The CDR3 DNA reads as TGTGCCATCAGTGGACAGGGTGGAGGTTCACCCCTCCACTTT. As protein: CAISGQGGGSPLHF. The rearrangement uses TRBV10-3 and TRBJ1-6; 7 bases are a match to TRBD1. Trimming took 4 bases from V and 9 from J; bases not matched to a gene: 6. The germline CDR1 and CDR2 sequences are ENHRY and SYGVKD. The length of the CDR3 is 14 residues.

To note about this clone: This sample includes further DNA sequences coding for the same CDR3. The V and J genes are TRBV7-2 and TRBJ2-3; the match to TRBD2 covers 7 bases. With 3 bases clipped from V and 0 bases from J, the junction kept 3 bases outside the gene matches. There are 15 residues in the CDR3. Germline values: CDR1 SGHTA, CDR2 FQGNSA. The CDR3 sequence: CASSLGSGSTDTQYF. DNA of the CDR3: TGTGCCAGCAGCTTGGGTAGCGGGAGCACAGATACGCAGTATTTT.

The chain joins TRBV5-6 to TRBJ2-4; D is undetermined. The length of the CDR3 is 12 residues. CDR1 and CDR2 (germline): SGHDT, YYEEEE. V was trimmed by 0 bases and J by 5 bases, leaving 3 bases between them. CDR3 bases: TGTGCCAGCAGCTTGGGAGAAAACATTCAGTACTTC. It yields the protein CASSLGENIQYF.

J is TRBJ1-1 and V is TRBV10-3; possibly TRBD1 for D (6 bases). CDR1 is ENHRY and CDR2 is SYGVKD in the germline V gene. Trimming removed 10 bases at V and 7 bases at J, with 16 bases between. This CDR3 is 12 amino acids long. The chain's CDR3 is CATRQAGDEAFF. The CDR3 DNA reads TGTGCCACCCGACAGGCGGGGGATGAAGCTTTCTTT.

The chain recombines TRBV5-1 with TRBJ1-2, with 8 bases matching TRBD1. Germline V CDR1 and CDR2: SGHRS, YFSETQ. With V trimmed by 1 base and J by 5 bases, 13 bases remained unmatched. This CDR3 spans 17 amino acids. The CDR3 protein is CASSLIYTGTGTYGYTF. CDR3 DNA sequence: TGCGCCAGCAGCTTGATTTATACCGGGACAGGAACATATGGCTACACCTTC. Using reference TRBV5-1 and TRBJ1-2 for the parts outside the CDR3, the full variable domain is KAGVTQTPRYLIKTRGQQVTLSCSPISGHRSVSWYQQTPGQGLQFLFEYFSETQRNKGNFPGRFSGRQFSNSRSEMNVSTLELGDSALYLCASSLIYTGTGTYGYTFGSGTRLTVV.

The genes are TRBV10-3 and TRBJ2-1; 9 bases fit TRBD2. Germline-derived CDR1 and CDR2 are ENHRY and SYGVKD. V dropped 0 bases and J dropped 4; count of bases not matched to a gene: 1. This CDR3 spans 15 amino acids. The CDR3 nucleotides are TGTGCCATCAGTGAGTCTCTAGCGGGGTACAATGAGCAGTTCTTC. Residues: CAISESLAGYNEQFF.

The V call is TRBV19, the J call TRBJ1-3, with 10 positions matching TRBD1. There are 16 residues in the CDR3. J gave up 2 bases and V 4 bases, and 5 bases lay outside the gene matches. The V gene's germline CDR1 is LNHDA and CDR2 SQIVND (reference sequence). CDR3 residues: CASSTGTGETGNTIYF. The CDR3 bases are TGTGCCAGTAGTACGGGGACAGGGGAGACTGGAAACACCATATATTTT.

The chain carries TRBV2 and TRBJ2-1, with D perhaps TRBD1 (6 bases). The CDR3 sequence is 15 residues long. The germline V gene encodes CDR1 SNHLY and CDR2 FYNNEI. V gave up 6 bases and J gave up 8 bases, with 20 bases separating them. CDR3 region: CASSEQGGRRDEQFF. Written as DNA, the CDR3 is TGTGCCAGCAGCGAACAGGGTGGTCGGCGCGATGAGCAGTTCTTC.

This clone was picked up one time. In nucleotides, the CDR3 is TGTGCCAGCAGTTTAGGGGGACTGAACTCAGTGCCCCAGCATTTT. It yields the protein CASSLGGLNSVPQHF. V and J are TRBV28 and TRBJ1-5, with a weak D call TRBD1 (5 bases). Trimming took 2 bases from V and 9 from J, leaving 17 bases between them. The CDR3 consists of 15 residues. Germline V gene lookup returns CDR1 MDHEN and CDR2 SYDVKM.

The gene calls are TRBV23-1 and TRBJ2-1, with 7 bases aligning to TRBD1. TRBV23-1 is noted as an ORF with a role that remains uncertain. The trim removed 0 bases at V and 12 bases at J, leaving 8 bases unmatched. The CDR3 has 14 amino acids. CDR3 sequence reads: CASSQSLGQEAQFF. For the CDR3, the DNA is TGCGCCAGCAGTCAATCCCTCGGACAGGAGGCGCAGTTCTTC.

This clone was found a few times. This rearrangement joins TRBV19 to TRBJ1-1, with a possible D match to TRBD1 (6 bases). The germline CDR1 and CDR2 sequences are LNHDA and SQIVND (reference sequence). The CDR3 spans 14 residues. Trimming took off 6 bases at V and 0 bases at J, with 11 bases between the two ends. The CDR3 protein is CASSWDTLNTEAFF. The DNA for the CDR3 is TGTGCCAGTAGCTGGGACACCCTGAACACTGAAGCTTTCTTT.

This sequence joins TRBV4-1 and TRBJ2-3; D ambiguous. CDR1 MGHRA and CDR2 YSYEKL come from the germline V gene. Trimming pared 0 bases from V and 1 base from J, leaving 5 bases between. This CDR3 region has 14 residues. The chain's CDR3 is CASSQDPGTDTQYF. The CDR3 DNA reads as TGCGCCAGCAGCCAAGACCCAGGCACAGATACGCAGTATTTT.

The V call is TRBV18, the J call TRBJ2-7, with D perhaps TRBD1 (5 bases). The CDR3 consists of 13 residues. The V end was cut by 6 bases, the J end by 4 bases, with 13 bases between. Looked up from germline, CDR1 is KGHSH and CDR2 is LQKENI. Written as DNA, the CDR3 is TGTGCCAGCTCGCGCGACAAGGGGTACGAGCAGTACTTC. Its translation is CASSRDKGYEQYF.

The rearrangement joins TRBV7-9 to TRBJ2-7; TRBD1 aligns across 8 bases. Germline trimming cut 1 base from V and 1 base from J; bases unmatched to any gene: 6. Germline CDR1 and CDR2: SEHNR and FQNEAQ (reference sequence). This CDR3 is 16 amino acids long. The CDR3 sequence is CASSLVRTGSSYEQYF. The CDR3 bases are TGTGCCAGCAGCTTAGTACGGACAGGGTCGTCCTACGAGCAGTACTTC.

The rearrangement links TRBV12-3 or TRBV12-4 to TRBJ2-1, with D possibly TRBD1 on 5 matching bases. The CDR3 is 12 amino acids. V was shortened by 6 bases and J by 10 bases, with 13 bases between the two germline ends. CDR3 region: CASRLENREQFF. Written as DNA, the CDR3 is TGTGCCAGCAGGCTCGAAAACAGGGAGCAGTTCTTC.

The chain links TRBV11-2 to TRBJ1-4; D remains unclear. V was shortened by 5 bases and J by 4 bases, with 14 bases between the two germline ends. CDR1 is SGHAT and CDR2 is FQNNGV in the germline V gene. The CDR3 is 15 amino acids. The CDR3 sequence: CASSQPHGINEKLFF. CDR3 bases: TGTGCCAGCAGCCAACCACACGGGATTAATGAAAAACTGTTTTTT.

V and J are TRBV19 and TRBJ1-4; a possible D gene is TRBD1 (5 bases). The length of the CDR3 is 15 residues. V was cut by 4 bases and J by 4 bases, with 13 bases left in between. Germline CDR1 is LNHDA and CDR2 is SQIVND (reference sequence). The CDR3 here is CASSTRDWDNEKLFF. DNA of the CDR3: TGTGCCAGTAGTACTCGGGACTGGGATAATGAAAAACTGTTTTTT.

The chain joins TRBV15 to TRBJ2-7; 7 bases map to TRBD2. Per germline, CDR1 LNHNV and CDR2 YYDKDF (reference sequence). CDR3 length equals 16 residues. The J segment lost 2 bases and the V segment lost 0 bases, leaving 7 bases of the junction unmatched. The CDR3 loop is CATSREAGRGTYEQYF. The CDR3 DNA reads TGTGCCACCAGCAGAGAGGCAGGGAGGGGAACCTACGAGCAGTACTTC.

As for this clone: A read error may account for a junction end that differs from germline. The same CDR3 is also encoded by other DNA sequences in this sample. V usage is TRBV2 and J usage is TRBJ2-5; no clear D. The CDR3 spans 10 residues. CDR1 is SNHLY and CDR2 is FYNNEI in the germline V gene. CDR3 in amino acids: CASSEETQYF. The CDR3 nucleotides are TGTGCCAGCAGCGAAGAGACCCAGTACTTC.

The CDR3 nucleotides read TGCAGTGCTAGGTCCGGCGGAGCTTTCTTT. Amino acid sequence: CSARSGGAFF. V gene TRBV20-1 combines with J gene TRBJ1-1; D is ambiguous. Germline values: CDR1 DFQATT, CDR2 SNEGSKA (reference sequence). This CDR3 has 10 residues. Deletions cut 3 bases from V and 10 bases from J, with 9 bases between.

The table lists this clone with a few counts. The rearrangement uses TRBV12-3 or TRBV12-4 and TRBJ1-2, with D unresolved. The CDR3 runs to 12 residues. With 2 bases removed from V and 4 bases from J, the gap between germline ends came to 5 bases. CDR3 bases: TGTGCCAGCAGTTTACGAGGCTATGGCTACACCTTC. Residues: CASSLRGYGYTF.

This sequence joins TRBV28 and TRBJ2-3, with D possibly TRBD2 on 5 matching bases. Trimming removed 8 bases at V and 1 base at J, with 16 bases between. Germline lookup yields CDR1 MDHEN and CDR2 SYDVKM. The CDR3 is 15 amino acids. CDR3 nucleotide sequence: TGTGCCAGCCGCACGGAGCGGACCCGCACAGATACGCAGTATTTT. Translating it yields CASRTERTRTDTQYF.

This clone was picked up a small number of times. The V and J genes are TRBV6-5 and TRBJ1-5; a possible D gene is TRBD1 (6 bases). Germline V gene sequence: CDR1 MNHEY, CDR2 SVGAGI. This CDR3 is 15 amino acids long. Trimming pared 7 bases from V and 4 bases from J, leaving 17 bases between. CDR3 nucleotides: TGTGCCAGCAAAAGGACAGCAGCCGGGAATCAGCCCCAGCATTTT. The encoded protein is CASKRTAAGNQPQHF.

The J gene is TRBJ2-7, the V gene TRBV5-1, with 11 bases that match TRBD1. This CDR3 has 18 residues. Trimming removed 0 bases from V and 3 bases from J; junction bases left unmatched: 11. Germline V gene data show CDR1 as SGHRS and CDR2 as YFSETQ. The CDR3 nucleotides are TGCGCCAGCAGCTTGGTAACCTCTATCGGGACAGGGGGCTACGAGCAGTACTTC. Protein product: CASSLVTSIGTGGYEQYF.

The chain uses TRBV25-1 and TRBJ2-5; TRBD2 aligns across 13 bases. With 4 bases clipped from V and 5 bases from J, the junction kept 10 bases outside the gene matches. Looked up from germline, CDR1 is MGHDK and CDR2 is SYGVNS. The CDR3 is 17 amino acids. CDR3 nucleotide sequence: TGTGCCAGCAGTGCGGGAAGGACTAGCGGGAGAGGCGAGACCCAGTACTTC. As protein: CASSAGRTSGRGETQYF.